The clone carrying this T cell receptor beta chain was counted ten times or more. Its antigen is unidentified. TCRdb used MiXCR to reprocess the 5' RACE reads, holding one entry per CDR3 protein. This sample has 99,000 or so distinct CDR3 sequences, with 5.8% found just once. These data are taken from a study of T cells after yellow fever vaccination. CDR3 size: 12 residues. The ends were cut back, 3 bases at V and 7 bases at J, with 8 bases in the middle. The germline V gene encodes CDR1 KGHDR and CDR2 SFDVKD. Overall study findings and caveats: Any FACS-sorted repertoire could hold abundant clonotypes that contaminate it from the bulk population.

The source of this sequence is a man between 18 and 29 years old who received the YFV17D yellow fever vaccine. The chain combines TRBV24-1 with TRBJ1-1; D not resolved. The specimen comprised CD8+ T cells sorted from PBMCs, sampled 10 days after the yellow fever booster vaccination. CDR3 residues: CATSDGLGEAFF. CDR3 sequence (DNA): TGTGCCACCAGTGATGGTCTAGGTGAAGCTTTCTTT.